This entry lists 10 T cell receptor beta chains sequenced from one sample in a study of identical twins. TCRdb ran MiXCR on the 5' RACE reads and lists one entry per CDR3 protein. The sample records under 1 million distinct CDR3 sequences, about 12% being singletons. These data were also filed under a second study, of yellow fever vaccine responses in identical twins.

The sequencing input was PBMCs. Source of these receptors: a woman aged 18-35 years in good health.

The V and J genes are TRBV5-1 and TRBJ2-7; 7 nucleotides align to TRBD2. Unmatched junction bases numbered 9, after V lost 0 bases and J lost 3 bases. The CDR3 covers 16 residues. Germline loops: CDR1 SGHRS, CDR2 YFSETQ. CDR3 DNA: TGCGCCAGCAGCTTGGGTTCTGGGGGGGGATACTACGAGCAGTACTTC. Its translation: CASSLGSGGGYYEQYF. The complete variable domain, with remaining parts taken from reference TRBV5-1 and TRBJ2-7, reads KAGVTQTPRYLIKTRGQQVTLSCSPISGHRSVSWYQQTPGQGLQFLFEYFSETQRNKGNFPGRFSGRQFSNSRSEMNVSTLELGDSALYLCASSLGSGGGYYEQYFGPGTRLTVT.

The gene calls are TRBV28 and TRBJ2-7, with TRBD2 matching 11 bases. Germline lookup yields CDR1 MDHEN and CDR2 SYDVKM. This CDR3 contains 13 residues. V gave up 6 bases and J gave up 7 bases; unmatched junction bases: 5. The CDR3 protein is CASRTSGATEQYF. In DNA, the CDR3 is TGTGCCAGCAGGACTAGCGGGGCGACGGAGCAGTACTTC.

The V and J genes are TRBV6-1 and TRBJ2-3; D is possibly TRBD1 (5 bases). Deletions cut 7 bases from V and 2 bases from J, with 7 bases between. The CDR3 extends over 12 amino acids. CDR1 and CDR2 (germline): MNHNS, SASEGT. The CDR3 region has the DNA TGTGCCAGCATGGGGCACACAGATACGCAGTATTTT. It encodes CASMGHTDTQYF.

The chain combines TRBV10-3 with TRBJ2-7; 7 nucleotides line up with TRBD1. The germline gives CDR1 ENHRY, CDR2 SYGVKD. The CDR3 totals 15 residues. V lost 5 bases to trimming and J lost 2 bases; unmatched junction nucleotides: 9. DNA of the CDR3: TGTGCCATCAGTCCCGGACAGGAAAAAACCTACGAGCAGTACGTC. Protein sequence: CAISPGQEKTYEQYV.

This clonotype has only a few counts. V gene TRBV3-1 combines with J gene TRBJ2-2, with TRBD1 as a possible D gene (6 bases). CDR3 length: 16 residues. V lost 4 bases and J lost 1, with 13 bases in between. Germline values: CDR1 LGHDT, CDR2 YNNKEL (reference sequence). In DNA, the CDR3 is TGTGCCAGCAGCCGGGGGCCGGGCGTGAACACCGGGGAGCTGTTTTTT. Translating it yields CASSRGPGVNTGELFF.

This clonotype was detected a few times. The genes are TRBV3-1 and TRBJ2-3, with 12 bases matching TRBD2. Germline lookup yields CDR1 LGHDT and CDR2 YNNKEL (reference sequence). This CDR3 has 16 amino acids. The trim removed 3 bases at V and 4 bases at J, leaving 5 bases unmatched. The CDR3 nucleotides read TGTGCCAGCAGCCACCGACTAGCGGGAGCAGCAGATACGCAGTATTTT. Translated: CASSHRLAGAADTQYF.

In nucleotides, the CDR3 is TGTGCCAGCAGCTTAGCGTACCAGGGGGTGAACACTGAAGCTTTCTTT. It encodes CASSLAYQGVNTEAFF. The chain carries TRBV7-6 and TRBJ1-1; 7 nucleotides align to TRBD1. Per the germline V gene, CDR1 is SGHVS and CDR2 is FNYEAQ. There are 16 residues in the CDR3. V lost 0 bases, J lost 0 bases, and 4 bases stayed unmatched.

This chain uses TRBV4-1 with TRBJ1-2, with D possibly matching TRBD1 (5 bases). The CDR3 contains 14 residues. With 0 bases removed from V and 4 bases from J, the gap between germline ends came to 9 bases. Germline assignment: CDR1 MGHRA and CDR2 YSYEKL. This chain's CDR3 is CASSQDGRAYGYTF. The CDR3 region has the DNA TGCGCCAGCAGCCAAGATGGCAGGGCCTATGGCTACACCTTC.

This clonotype appeared a few times. This chain's CDR3 is CASRASDWNEQFF. In DNA, the CDR3 is TGTGCCAGCAGGGCTAGCGATTGGAATGAGCAGTTCTTC. The chain uses TRBV6-6 and TRBJ2-1; possible D gene TRBD2, 6 bases. Trimming removed 6 bases from V and 7 bases from J, with 13 bases in between. The CDR3 runs 13 residues. CDR1 MNHNY and CDR2 SVGAGI come from the germline V gene (reference sequence).

This clonotype was counted many times. The rearrangement links TRBV12-3 or TRBV12-4 to TRBJ2-2, with D tentatively TRBD2 (6 bases). The length of the CDR3 is 14 residues. The V and J ends lost 6 bases and 0 bases respectively, with 8 bases between them. The CDR3 loop is CASRRGSNTGELFF. CDR3 bases: TGTGCCAGCAGGCGGGGATCGAACACCGGGGAGCTGTTTTTT.